Listed here is a single T cell receptor (beta chain). The table came from immunoSEQ multiplex PCR; TCRdb's copy has only in-frame clones and leaves some out. The sample lists roughly 11,000 clones, roughly four fifths occurring once. The sample originates from a study of T cells after posttransplantation cyclophosphamide. V was pared by 4 bases and J by 10 bases, with 11 bases between. CDR1 and CDR2 from the germline V gene are MNHNY and SVGAGI (reference sequence). The CDR3 consists of 12 residues. Methotrexate plus calcineurin inhibitor accompanied controls' myeloablative marrow transplants; sampling was 1 year later.

The TCR originated in a male patient between 25 and 39 years old who received an allogeneic stem cell transplant from an unrelated donor, was CMV-positive, and had acute GVHD only. Among the T cells, some may be from the graft donor. V is TRBV6-6 and J is TRBJ2-1; D perhaps matches TRBD2 (5 bases). The specimen was PBMCs, collected around 55 weeks after allogeneic stem cell transplant with calcineurin inhibitor and methotrexate. The CDR3 region has the DNA TGTGCCAGCAGTTCTCCGGAGGCGGAGCAGTTCTTC. It translates to CASSSPEAEQFF.